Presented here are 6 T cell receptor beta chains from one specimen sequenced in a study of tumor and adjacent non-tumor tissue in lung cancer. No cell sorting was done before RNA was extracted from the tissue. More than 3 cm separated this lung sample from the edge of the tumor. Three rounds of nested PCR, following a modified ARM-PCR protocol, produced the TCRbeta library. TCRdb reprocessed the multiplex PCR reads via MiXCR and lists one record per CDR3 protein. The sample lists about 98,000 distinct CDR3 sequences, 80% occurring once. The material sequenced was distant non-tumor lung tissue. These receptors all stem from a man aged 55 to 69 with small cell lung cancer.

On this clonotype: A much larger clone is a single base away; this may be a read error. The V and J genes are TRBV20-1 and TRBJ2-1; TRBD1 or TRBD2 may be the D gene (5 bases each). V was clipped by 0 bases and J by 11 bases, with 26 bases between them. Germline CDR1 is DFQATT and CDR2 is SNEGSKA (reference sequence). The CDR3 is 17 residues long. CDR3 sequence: CSARDLGTSSLGDKQFF. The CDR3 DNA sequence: TGCAGTGCTAGAGATCTAGGGACCAGTTCCCTCGGCGATAAGCAGTTCTTC.

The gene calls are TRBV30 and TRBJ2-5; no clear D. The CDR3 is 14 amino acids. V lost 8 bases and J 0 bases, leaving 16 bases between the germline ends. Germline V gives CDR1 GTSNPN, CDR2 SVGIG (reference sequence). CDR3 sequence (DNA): TGTGCCCGGTGGAAGGAAATGTACCAAGAGACCCAGTACTTC. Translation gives CARWKEMYQETQYF.

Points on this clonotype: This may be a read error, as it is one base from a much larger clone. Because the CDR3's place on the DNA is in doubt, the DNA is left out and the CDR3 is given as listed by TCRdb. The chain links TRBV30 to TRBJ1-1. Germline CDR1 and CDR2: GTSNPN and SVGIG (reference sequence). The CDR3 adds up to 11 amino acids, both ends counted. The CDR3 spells CAWGWGTEALF.

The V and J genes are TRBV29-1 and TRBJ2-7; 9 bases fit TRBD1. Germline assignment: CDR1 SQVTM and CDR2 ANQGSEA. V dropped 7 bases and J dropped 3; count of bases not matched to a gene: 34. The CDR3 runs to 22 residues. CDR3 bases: TGCAGCGCCCTACGGGACAGGGTATTTTGGGAAGTTGGGCGGGAGCCCTACTACGAGCAGTACGTC. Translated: CSALRDRVFWEVGREPYYEQYV.

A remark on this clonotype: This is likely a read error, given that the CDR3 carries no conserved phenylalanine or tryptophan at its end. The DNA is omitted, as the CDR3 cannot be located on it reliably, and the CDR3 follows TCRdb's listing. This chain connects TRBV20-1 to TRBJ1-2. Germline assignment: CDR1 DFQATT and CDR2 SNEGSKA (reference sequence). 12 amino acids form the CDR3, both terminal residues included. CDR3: CSARTETRGYTL.

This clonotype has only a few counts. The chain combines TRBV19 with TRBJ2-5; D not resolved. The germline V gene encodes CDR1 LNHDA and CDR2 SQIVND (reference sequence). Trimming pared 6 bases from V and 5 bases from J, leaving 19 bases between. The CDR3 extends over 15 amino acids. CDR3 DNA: TGTGCCAGTAGGGGGTCAGTGGCAGGATGGGAGACCCAGTACTTC. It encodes CASRGSVAGWETQYF.